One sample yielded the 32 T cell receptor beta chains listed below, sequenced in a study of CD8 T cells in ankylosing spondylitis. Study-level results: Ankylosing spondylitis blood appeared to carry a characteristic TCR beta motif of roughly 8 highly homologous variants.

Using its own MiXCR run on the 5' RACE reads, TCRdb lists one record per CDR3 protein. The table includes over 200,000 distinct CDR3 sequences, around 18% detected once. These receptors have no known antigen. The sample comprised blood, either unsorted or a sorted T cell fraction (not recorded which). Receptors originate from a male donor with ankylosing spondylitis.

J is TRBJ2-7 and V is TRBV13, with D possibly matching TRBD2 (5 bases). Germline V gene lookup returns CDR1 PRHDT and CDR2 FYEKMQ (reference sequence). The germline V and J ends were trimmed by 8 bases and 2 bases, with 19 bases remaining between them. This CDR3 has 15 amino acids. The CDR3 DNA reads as TGTGCCAGCGACCCCAATGGCGGGCCGACCTACGAGCAGTACTTC. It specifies CASDPNGGPTYEQYF.

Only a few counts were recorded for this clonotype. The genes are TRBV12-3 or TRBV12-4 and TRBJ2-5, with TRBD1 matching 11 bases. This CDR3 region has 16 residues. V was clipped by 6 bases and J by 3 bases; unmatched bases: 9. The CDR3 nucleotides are TGTGCCAGCAGCCTACGGACAGGGGGCGCGGAAGAGACCCAGTACTTC. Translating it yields CASSLRTGGAEETQYF.

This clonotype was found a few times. CDR3 sequence: CASSDTGNSNQPQHF. DNA for the CDR3: TGTGCCAGCAGTGATACAGGGAATAGCAATCAGCCCCAGCATTTT. The V gene is TRBV6-1, the J gene TRBJ1-5; D possibly corresponds to TRBD1 (6 bases). Trimming removed 3 bases at V and 0 bases at J, with 9 bases between. The CDR3 runs to 15 residues. In germline, CDR1 is MNHNS, CDR2 SASEGT.

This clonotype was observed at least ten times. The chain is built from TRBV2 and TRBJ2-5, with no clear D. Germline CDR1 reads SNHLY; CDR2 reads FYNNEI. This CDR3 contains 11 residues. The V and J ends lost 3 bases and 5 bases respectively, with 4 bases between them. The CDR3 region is CASSEWETQYF. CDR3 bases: TGTGCCAGCAGTGAGTGGGAGACCCAGTACTTC.

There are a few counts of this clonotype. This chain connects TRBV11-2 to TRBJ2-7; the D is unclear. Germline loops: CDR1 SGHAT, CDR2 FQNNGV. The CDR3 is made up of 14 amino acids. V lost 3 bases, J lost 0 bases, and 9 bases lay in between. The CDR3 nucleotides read TGTGCCAGCAGCTTCGGACCCTACTCCTACGAGCAGTACTTC. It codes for CASSFGPYSYEQYF.

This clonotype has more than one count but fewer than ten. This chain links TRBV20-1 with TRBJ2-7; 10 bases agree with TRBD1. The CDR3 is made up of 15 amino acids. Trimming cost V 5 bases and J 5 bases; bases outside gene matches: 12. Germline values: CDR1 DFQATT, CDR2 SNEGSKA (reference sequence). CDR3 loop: CSARLVGDRGDEQYF. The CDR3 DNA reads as TGCAGTGCTCGCCTCGTGGGGGACAGGGGCGACGAGCAGTACTTC.

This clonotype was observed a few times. The CDR3, as DNA: TGTGCCAGCAGTGAAGGGGCTAACCAAGAGACCCAGTACTTC. It translates to CASSEGANQETQYF. The rearrangement joins TRBV2 to TRBJ2-5; D unresolved. V lost 1 base to trimming and J lost 0 bases, with 6 bases between them. Per the germline V gene, CDR1 is SNHLY and CDR2 is FYNNEI. This CDR3 has 14 amino acids.

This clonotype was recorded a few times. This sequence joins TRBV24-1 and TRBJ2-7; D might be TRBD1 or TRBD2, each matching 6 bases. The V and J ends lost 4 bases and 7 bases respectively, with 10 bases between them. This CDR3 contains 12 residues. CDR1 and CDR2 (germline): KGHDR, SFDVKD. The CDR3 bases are TGTGCCACCAGTGAGGGAGGACAGGAGCAGTACTTC. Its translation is CATSEGGQEQYF.

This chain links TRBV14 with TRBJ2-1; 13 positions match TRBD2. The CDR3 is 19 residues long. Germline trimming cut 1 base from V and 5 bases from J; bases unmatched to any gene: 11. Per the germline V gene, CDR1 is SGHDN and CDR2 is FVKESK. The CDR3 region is CASSQVVGLAGEGDNEQFF. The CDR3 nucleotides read TGTGCCAGCAGCCAAGTAGTAGGACTAGCGGGAGAAGGGGACAATGAGCAGTTCTTC.

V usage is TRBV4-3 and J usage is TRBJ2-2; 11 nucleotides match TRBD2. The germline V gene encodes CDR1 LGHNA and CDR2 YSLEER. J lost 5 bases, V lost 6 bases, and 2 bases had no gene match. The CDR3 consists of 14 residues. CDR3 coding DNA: TGCGCCAGCAGAGCTAGCGGGAGGACCGGGGAGCTGTTTTTT. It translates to CASRASGRTGELFF.

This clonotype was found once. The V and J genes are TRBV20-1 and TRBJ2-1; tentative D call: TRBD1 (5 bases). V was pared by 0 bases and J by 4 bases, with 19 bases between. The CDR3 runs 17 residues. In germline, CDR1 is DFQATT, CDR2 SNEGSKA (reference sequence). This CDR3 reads CSARDWGGELKYNEQFF. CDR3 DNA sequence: TGCAGTGCTAGAGATTGGGGCGGCGAACTTAAATACAATGAGCAGTTCTTC.

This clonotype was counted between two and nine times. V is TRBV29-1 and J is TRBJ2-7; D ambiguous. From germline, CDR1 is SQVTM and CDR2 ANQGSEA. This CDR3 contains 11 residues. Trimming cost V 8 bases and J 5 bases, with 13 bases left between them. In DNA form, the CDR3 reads TGCAGCTCTGGGTGGGGTAACGAGCAGTACTTC. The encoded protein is CSSGWGNEQYF.

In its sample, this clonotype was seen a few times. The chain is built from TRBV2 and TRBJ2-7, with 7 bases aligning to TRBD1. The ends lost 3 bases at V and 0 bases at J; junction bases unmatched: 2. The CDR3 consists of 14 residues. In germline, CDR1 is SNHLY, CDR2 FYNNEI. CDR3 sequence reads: CASSDRDSSYEQYF. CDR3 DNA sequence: TGTGCCAGCAGTGACCGGGACAGCTCCTACGAGCAGTACTTC.

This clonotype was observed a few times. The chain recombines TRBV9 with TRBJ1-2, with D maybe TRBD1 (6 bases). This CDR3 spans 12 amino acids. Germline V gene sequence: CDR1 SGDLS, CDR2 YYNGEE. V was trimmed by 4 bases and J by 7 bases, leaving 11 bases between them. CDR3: CASSSSGAGYTF. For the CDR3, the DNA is TGTGCCAGCAGCTCCTCAGGGGCTGGCTACACCTTC.

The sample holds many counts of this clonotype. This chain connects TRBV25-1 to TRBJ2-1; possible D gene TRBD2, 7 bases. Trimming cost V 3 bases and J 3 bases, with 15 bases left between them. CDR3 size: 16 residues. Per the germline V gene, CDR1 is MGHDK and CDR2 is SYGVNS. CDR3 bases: TGTGCCAGCAGTGACCCCAGCGGGGACAACTACAATGAGCAGTTCTTC. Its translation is CASSDPSGDNYNEQFF.

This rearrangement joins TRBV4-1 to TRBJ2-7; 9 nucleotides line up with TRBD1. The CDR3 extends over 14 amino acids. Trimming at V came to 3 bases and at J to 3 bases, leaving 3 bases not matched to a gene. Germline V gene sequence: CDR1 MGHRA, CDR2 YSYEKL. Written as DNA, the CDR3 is TGCGCCAGCAGCCACCTGGGACAGGGCTACGAGCAGTACTTC. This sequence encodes CASSHLGQGYEQYF.

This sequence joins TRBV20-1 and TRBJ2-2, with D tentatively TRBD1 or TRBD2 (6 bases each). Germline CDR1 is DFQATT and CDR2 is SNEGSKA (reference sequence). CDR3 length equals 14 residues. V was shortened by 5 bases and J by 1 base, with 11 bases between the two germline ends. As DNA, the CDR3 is TGCAGTGCTCGTGGGGGGCAGAACACCGGGGAGCTGTTTTTT. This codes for CSARGGQNTGELFF.

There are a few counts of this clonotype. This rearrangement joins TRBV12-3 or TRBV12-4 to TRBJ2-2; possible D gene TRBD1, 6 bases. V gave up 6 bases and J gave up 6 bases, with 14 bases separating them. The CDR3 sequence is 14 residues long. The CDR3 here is CASRGRGYPGELFF. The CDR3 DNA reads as TGTGCCAGCAGGGGAAGGGGGTACCCCGGGGAGCTGTTTTTT.

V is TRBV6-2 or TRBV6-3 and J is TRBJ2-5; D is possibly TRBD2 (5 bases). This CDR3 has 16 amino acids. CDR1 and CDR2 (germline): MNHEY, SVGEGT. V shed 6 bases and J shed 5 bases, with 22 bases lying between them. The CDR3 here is CASSRPLLGTDETQYF. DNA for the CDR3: TGTGCCAGCAGCAGACCTCTACTAGGAACGGATGAGACCCAGTACTTC.

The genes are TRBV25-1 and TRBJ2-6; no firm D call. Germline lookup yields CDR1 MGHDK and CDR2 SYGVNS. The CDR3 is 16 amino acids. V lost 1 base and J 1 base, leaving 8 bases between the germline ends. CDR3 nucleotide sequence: TGTGCCAGCAGTGAATTACATGGGTCTGGGGCCAACGTCCTGACTTTC. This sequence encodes CASSELHGSGANVLTF.

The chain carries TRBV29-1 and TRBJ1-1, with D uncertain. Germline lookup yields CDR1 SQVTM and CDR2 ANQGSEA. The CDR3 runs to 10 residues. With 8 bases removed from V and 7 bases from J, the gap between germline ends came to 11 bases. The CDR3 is CSIPGGEAFF. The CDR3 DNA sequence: TGCAGCATACCCGGAGGTGAAGCTTTCTTT.

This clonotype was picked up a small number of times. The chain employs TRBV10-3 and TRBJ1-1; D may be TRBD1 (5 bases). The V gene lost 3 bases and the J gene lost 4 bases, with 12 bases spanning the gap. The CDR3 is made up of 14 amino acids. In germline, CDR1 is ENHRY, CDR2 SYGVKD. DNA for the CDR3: TGTGCCATCAGTGATGGGGGGGGTGGCACTGAAGCTTTCTTT. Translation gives CAISDGGGGTEAFF.

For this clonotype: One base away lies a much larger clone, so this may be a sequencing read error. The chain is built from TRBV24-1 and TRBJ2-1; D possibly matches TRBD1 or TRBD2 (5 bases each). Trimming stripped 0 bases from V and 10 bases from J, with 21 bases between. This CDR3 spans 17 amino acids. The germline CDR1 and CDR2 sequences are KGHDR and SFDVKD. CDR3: CATSDLVFRGDSYEQFF. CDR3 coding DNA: TGTGCCACCAGTGATTTGGTTTTCCGGGGCGATTCCTACGAGCAGTTCTTC.

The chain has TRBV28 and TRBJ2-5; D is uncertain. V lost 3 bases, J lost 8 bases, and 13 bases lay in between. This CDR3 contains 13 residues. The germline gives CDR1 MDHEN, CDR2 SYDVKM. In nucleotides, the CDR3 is TGTGCCAGCAGTTTCTTCGACTCTCTAACCCAGTACTTC. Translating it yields CASSFFDSLTQYF. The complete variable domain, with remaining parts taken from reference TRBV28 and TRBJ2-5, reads DVKVTQSSRYLVKRTGEKVFLECVQDMDHENMFWYRQDPGLGLRLIYFSYDVKMKEKGDIPEGYSVSREKKERFSLILESASTNQTSMYLCASSFFDSLTQYFGPGTRLLVL.

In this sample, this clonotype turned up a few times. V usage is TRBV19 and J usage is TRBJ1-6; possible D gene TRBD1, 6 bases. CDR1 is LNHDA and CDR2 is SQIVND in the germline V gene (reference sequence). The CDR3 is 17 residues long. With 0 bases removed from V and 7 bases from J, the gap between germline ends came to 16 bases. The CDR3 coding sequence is TGTGCCAGTAGTATAGATAGTTTCCAGGGGCGGAATTCACCCCTCCACTTT. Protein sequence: CASSIDSFQGRNSPLHF.

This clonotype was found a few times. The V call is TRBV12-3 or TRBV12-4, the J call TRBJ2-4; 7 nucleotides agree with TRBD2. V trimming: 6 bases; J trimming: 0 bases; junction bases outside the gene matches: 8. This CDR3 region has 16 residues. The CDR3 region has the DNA TGTGCCAGCAGCCTCCGCGGGGGTTTAGCCAAAAACATTCAGTACTTC. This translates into CASSLRGGLAKNIQYF.

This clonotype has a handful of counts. The CDR3 DNA reads TGCAGTGCTGAAGACCCGACTAGCGGGGGGGAGACTGGGTACGAGCAGTACTTC. It codes for CSAEDPTSGGETGYEQYF. This sequence joins TRBV20-1 and TRBJ2-7; 14 nucleotides match TRBD2. This CDR3 has 18 amino acids. V lost 5 bases, J lost 4 bases, and 16 bases stayed unmatched. In germline, CDR1 is DFQATT, CDR2 SNEGSKA (reference sequence).

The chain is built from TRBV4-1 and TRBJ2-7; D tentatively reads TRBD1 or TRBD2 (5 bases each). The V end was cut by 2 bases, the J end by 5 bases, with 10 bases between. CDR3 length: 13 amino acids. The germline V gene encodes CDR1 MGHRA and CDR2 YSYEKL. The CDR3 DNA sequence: TGCGCCAGCAGCCAAAAAAGGGGAGACGAGCAGTACTTC. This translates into CASSQKRGDEQYF.

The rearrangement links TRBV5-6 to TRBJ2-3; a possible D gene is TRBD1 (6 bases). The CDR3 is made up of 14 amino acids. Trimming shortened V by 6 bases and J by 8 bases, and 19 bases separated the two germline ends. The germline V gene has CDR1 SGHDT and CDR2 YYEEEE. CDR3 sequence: CASTPVSQGSTQYF. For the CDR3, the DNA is TGTGCCAGCACCCCAGTCTCCCAGGGGAGTACGCAGTATTTT.

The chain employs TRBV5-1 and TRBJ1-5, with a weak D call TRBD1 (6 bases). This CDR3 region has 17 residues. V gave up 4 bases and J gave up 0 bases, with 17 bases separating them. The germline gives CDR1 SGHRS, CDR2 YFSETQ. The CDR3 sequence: CASSGTGQPYSNQPQHF. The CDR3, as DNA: TGCGCCAGCAGCGGTACGGGACAACCCTATAGCAATCAGCCCCAGCATTTT.

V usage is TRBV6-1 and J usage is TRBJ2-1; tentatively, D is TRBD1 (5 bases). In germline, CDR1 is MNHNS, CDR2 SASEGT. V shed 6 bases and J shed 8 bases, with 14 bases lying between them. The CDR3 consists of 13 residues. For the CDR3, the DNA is TGTGCCAGCAGGCAGGGATCCAACCATGAGCAGTTCTTC. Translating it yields CASRQGSNHEQFF.

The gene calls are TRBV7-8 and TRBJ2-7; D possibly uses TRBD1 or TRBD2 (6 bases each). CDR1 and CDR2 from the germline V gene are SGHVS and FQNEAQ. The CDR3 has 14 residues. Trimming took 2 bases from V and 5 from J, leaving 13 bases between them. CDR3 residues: CASSLFAGEDEQYF. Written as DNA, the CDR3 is TGTGCCAGCAGCTTATTTGCAGGGGAGGACGAGCAGTACTTC.